This TCR beta chain was retrieved from a study of blood T cell repertoires in COVID-19. The overall study: COVID-19 samples collected from the United States, Italy and Spain covered acute and convalescent phases. PBMCs, B-cell-depleted T cells, or T cells were the source of the cDNA or gDNA that made up the material.

Trimming removed 2 bases from V and 5 bases from J, with 9 bases in between. The CDR3 totals 13 residues. The V gene's germline CDR1 is WSHSY and CDR2 SAAADI. The authors' processing: Estimates of nucleated cell counts were drawn from the amplification of reference gene primers. Profiling relied on immunoSEQ multiplex PCR, and the TCRdb table lists in-frame clones only, not all of them. That table furnishes V, J and clone size, whereas the DNA furnished D and trimming. This sample has a few hundred thousand clones, with over 75% found just once. This sequence joins TRBV10-2 and TRBJ1-1; the D is unclear. Sequenced material: peripheral blood. The receptor was isolated from a woman aged 70 to 79 with acute or convalescent COVID-19. The CDR3 reads CASSEQARTEAFF. The CDR3 nucleotides are TGCGCCAGCAGTGAGCAGGCACGAACTGAAGCTTTCTTT.